Listed below are T cell receptor beta chains from one sample, sequenced in a study of cytomegalovirus exposure and HLA in healthy donors. Sequenced by immunoSEQ multiplex PCR; TCRdb stores in-frame clones only, minus some. The data contain about 180,000 clones, 70% to 85% of them seen just once; the ten biggest clones take up roughly 1.5%. The sample taken for sequencing was PBMCs. Receptors originate from a man between 18 and 35 years old in good health and CMV-seronegative. The CDR3 runs from the conserved cysteine through the conserved F or W. D genes are given only for firm matches. Only some rows state a clone size, as once, few, many or a class for expanded clones.

D	size	V	J	CDR3	DNA
TRBD2	NA	TRBV7-8	TRBJ2-7	CASSITFGGGSSYEQYF	TGTGCCAGCAGCATTACGTTCGGGGGGGGAAGCTCCTACGAGCAGTACTTC
NA	NA	TRBV30	TRBJ1-2	CAWQRAGPSISYGYTF	TGTGCCTGGCAAAGGGCGGGGCCATCAATCTCTTATGGCTACACCTTC
TRBD2	once	TRBV19	TRBJ2-7	CASSSLAGDYEQYF	TGTGCCAGTAGTTCTCTAGCGGGAGACTACGAGCAGTACTTC
NA	NA	TRBV19	TRBJ2-7	CASSIGLGAVYEQYF	TGTGCCAGTAGTATCGGACTGGGGGCGGTCTACGAGCAGTACTTC
TRBD2	NA	TRBV2	TRBJ2-1	CAQKFGTSRTSYNEQFF	TGTGCTCAAAAGTTCGGGACTAGCCGCACCTCCTACAATGAGCAGTTCTTC
TRBD1	NA	TRBV6-6	TRBJ1-6	CASRQGKHNSPLHF	TGTGCCAGCCGACAGGGGAAGCATAATTCACCCCTCCACTTT
TRBD2	few	TRBV6-5	TRBJ2-7	CASSYSGGGYEQYF	TGTGCCAGCAGTTACTCAGGCGGGGGGTACGAGCAGTACTTC
NA	NA	TRBV5-1	TRBJ2-7	CASSAGYYEQYF	TGCGCCAGCAGCGCCGGTTACTACGAGCAGTACTTC
TRBD1	NA	TRBV27	TRBJ2-1	CASSTPGQGNNEQFF	TGTGCCAGCAGTACCCCGGGACAGGGAAACAATGAGCAGTTCTTC
NA	NA	TRBV20-1	TRBJ1-1	CTTEGNTEAFF	TGCACCACGGAGGGAAACACTGAAGCTTTCTTT
NA	once	TRBV6-5	TRBJ1-1	CASSYYSQDTEAFF	TGTGCCAGCAGTTACTATAGTCAGGACACTGAAGCCTTCTTT
TRBD2	NA	TRBV5-1	TRBJ2-5	CASSPKLAGGRQETQYF	TGCGCCAGCAGCCCCAAACTAGCGGGGGGTCGACAAGAGACCCAGTACTTC
TRBD2	NA	TRBV30	TRBJ2-1	CAWSPLRTSGRANEQFF	TGTGCCTGGAGTCCACTAAGGACTAGCGGGAGGGCCAATGAGCAGTTCTTC
NA	few	TRBV11-1	TRBJ2-5	CASSLHQGLRETQYF	TGTGCCAGCAGCTTACATCAGGGCTTACGAGAGACCCAGTACTTC
TRBD2	few	TRBV10-3	TRBJ2-7	CAISEREEGYEQYF	TGTGCCATCAGTGAGCGGGAGGAGGGATACGAGCAGTACTTC
TRBD1	NA	TRBV7-2	TRBJ2-3	CASTYGGTGYAGNTQYF	TGTGCCAGCACCTACGGGGGGACAGGGTACGCGGGCAACACGCAGTATTTT
NA	NA	TRBV19	TRBJ2-1	CASSMRARNEQFF	TGTGCCAGTAGTATGAGGGCACGGAATGAGCAGTTCTTC
NA	NA	TRBV6-5	TRBJ2-6	CASSFRGSGANVLTF	TGTGCCAGCAGTTTCAGAGGTTCTGGGGCCAACGTCCTGACTTTC
NA	NA	TRBV13	TRBJ1-4	CASSLGQGLGVEKLFF	TGTGCCAGCAGCTTAGGACAGGGTTTGGGTGTCGAAAAACTGTTTTTT
TRBD2	NA	TRBV2	TRBJ2-2	CASTQARAGVATGELFF	TGTGCCAGCACTCAAGCTAGAGCGGGGGTAGCAACCGGGGAGCTGTTTTTT
TRBD2	NA	TRBV5-4	TRBJ2-3	CASSLYAGLADTQYF	TGTGCCAGCAGCTTATATGCAGGACTAGCAGATACGCAGTATTTT
NA	NA	TRBV10-3	TRBJ2-5	CAISESRGKETQYF	TGTGCCATCAGTGAGAGTCGAGGTAAAGAGACCCAGTACTTC
TRBD1	NA	TRBV4-1	TRBJ2-3	CASSQEFTGVSTDTQYF	TGCGCCAGCAGCCAGGAGTTTACAGGGGTTTCGACAGATACGCAGTATTTT
TRBD2	NA	TRBV6-5	TRBJ2-4	CASSYSRTGGGDIQYF	TGTGCCAGCAGTTACTCGAGGACGGGGGGAGGGGACATTCAGTACTTC
TRBD2	NA	TRBV5-4	TRBJ2-3	CASSDPGLAGLGDTQYF	TGTGCCAGCAGCGATCCGGGACTAGCGGGGCTCGGAGATACGCAGTATTTT
TRBD1	NA	TRBV30	TRBJ1-1	CAWEGQLNTEAFF	TGTGCCTGGGAGGGACAGCTGAACACTGAAGCTTTCTTT
NA	NA	TRBV5-1	TRBJ2-1	CASSLGPSTNEQFF	TGCGCCAGCAGCTTGGGTCCTAGCACCAATGAGCAGTTCTTC
NA	NA	TRBV19	TRBJ2-2	CASSILPSSNTGELFF	TGTGCCAGTAGTATCCTCCCTAGCTCGAACACCGGGGAGCTGTTTTTT
TRBD1	NA	TRBV5-6	TRBJ2-1	CASSTSLTVGQGSEQFF	TGTGCCAGCAGTACCTCACTTACCGTTGGACAGGGGAGCGAGCAGTTCTTC
NA	NA	TRBV2	TRBJ2-5	CASNQGLQETQYF	TGTGCCAGCAACCAGGGTCTCCAAGAGACCCAGTACTTC
NA	NA	TRBV29-1	TRBJ1-1	CSVALLNTEAFF	TGCAGCGTTGCCCTATTGAACACTGAAGCTTTCTTT
NA	NA	TRBV4-3	TRBJ1-4	CASSQDRGTNEKLFF	TGCGCCAGCAGCCAAGATCGAGGGACTAATGAAAAACTGTTTTTT
TRBD2	NA	TRBV5-1	TRBJ2-3	CASRPGGGTDTQYF	TGCGCCAGCAGGCCGGGGGGGGGAACAGATACGCAGTATTTT
NA	NA	TRBV5-5	TRBJ1-1	CASSLEGGGKRTEAFF	TGTGCCAGCAGCTTAGAAGGTGGGGGGAAACGGACTGAAGCTTTCTTT
TRBD2	NA	TRBV6-1	TRBJ2-5	CASSATSGRETQYF	TGTGCCAGCAGTGCGACTAGCGGGAGAGAGACCCAGTACTTC
NA	NA	TRBV5-1	TRBJ1-2	CASSLSSELAGGYTF	TGCGCCAGCAGCTTGTCGAGCGAGCTGGCGGGTGGCTACACCTTC
NA	NA	TRBV6-5	TRBJ1-4	CASSYTGKKLFF	TGTGCCAGCAGTTACACAGGGAAAAAACTGTTTTTT
NA	NA	TRBV4-3	TRBJ1-2	CASSQATGNGYTF	TGCGCCAGCAGCCAGGCCACAGGGAATGGCTACACCTTC
NA	few	TRBV5-8	TRBJ2-3	CASSPGLQQSDTQYF	TGTGCCAGCAGCCCCGGACTCCAACAGTCAGATACGCAGTATTTT
NA	NA	TRBV7-9	TRBJ1-2	CASSTPRDLNYGYTF	TGTGCCAGCAGCACTCCCAGGGATCTGAACTATGGCTACACCTTC
TRBD1	NA	TRBV29-1	TRBJ2-7	CSVEADRGGPNEQYF	TGCAGCGTTGAAGCGGACAGGGGGGGCCCTAACGAGCAGTACTTC
TRBD1	NA	TRBV2	TRBJ1-2	CASRDRQGGNGYTF	TGTGCCAGCAGGGACAGGCAAGGGGGGAATGGCTACACCTTC
NA	NA	TRBV5-4	TRBJ2-7	CASSLMGLSSYEQYF	TGTGCCAGCAGCTTGATGGGACTCTCCTCCTACGAGCAGTACTTC
TRBD2	NA	TRBV6-1	TRBJ2-1	CASSGQRGYNEQFF	TGTGCCAGCAGTGGTCAGCGGGGGTACAATGAGCAGTTCTTC
NA	NA	TRBV2	TRBJ2-7	CASSDISTTGVDEQYF	TGTGCCAGCAGTGATATCTCCACTACGGGAGTAGACGAGCAGTACTTC
NA	NA	TRBV6-5	TRBJ1-4	CASSYSALEKLFF	TGTGCCAGCAGTTACTCGGCATTGGAAAAACTGTTTTTT
NA	NA	TRBV19	TRBJ1-5	CASSMWGPGDQPQHF	TGTGCCAGTAGTATGTGGGGGCCCGGAGATCAGCCCCAGCATTTT
NA	NA	TRBV28	TRBJ2-5	CASSLTGGGQETQYF	TGTGCCAGCAGTTTAACGGGGGGCGGGCAAGAGACCCAGTACTTC
TRBD1	NA	TRBV2	TRBJ1-1	CASKGQLNTEAFF	TGTGCCAGCAAGGGACAGTTGAACACTGAAGCTTTCTTT
NA	NA	TRBV7-9	TRBJ2-7	CASSFLSYEQYF	TGTGCCAGCAGCTTTTTGTCGTACGAGCAGTACTTC
TRBD1	NA	TRBV5-1	TRBJ1-1	CASSSGGQGNTEAFF	TGCGCCAGCAGCTCAGGGGGACAGGGTAACACTGAAGCTTTCTTT
TRBD1	NA	TRBV7-9	TRBJ1-1	CASSRGQGKEAFF	TGTGCCAGCAGCCGGGGACAGGGGAAAGAAGCTTTCTTT
NA	few	TRBV6-6	TRBJ1-6	CASSYPSESPLHF	TGTGCCAGCAGTTACCCCAGCGAATCACCCCTCCACTTT
NA	few	TRBV19	TRBJ2-1	CASAAGETTYNEQFF	TGTGCCAGTGCCGCCGGGGAGACAACCTACAATGAGCAGTTCTTC
NA	few	TRBV11-1	TRBJ2-3	CASSLGVARDTQYF	TGTGCCAGCAGCTTAGGAGTAGCAAGAGATACGCAGTATTTT
NA	NA	TRBV7-2	TRBJ2-1	CASSSAPPREDEQFF	TGTGCCAGCAGCTCGGCCCCACCCCGGGAAGATGAGCAGTTCTTC
TRBD2	NA	TRBV6-5	TRBJ2-7	CASSAPGTSSYEQYF	TGTGCCAGCAGTGCACCCGGGACTAGCTCCTACGAGCAGTACTTC